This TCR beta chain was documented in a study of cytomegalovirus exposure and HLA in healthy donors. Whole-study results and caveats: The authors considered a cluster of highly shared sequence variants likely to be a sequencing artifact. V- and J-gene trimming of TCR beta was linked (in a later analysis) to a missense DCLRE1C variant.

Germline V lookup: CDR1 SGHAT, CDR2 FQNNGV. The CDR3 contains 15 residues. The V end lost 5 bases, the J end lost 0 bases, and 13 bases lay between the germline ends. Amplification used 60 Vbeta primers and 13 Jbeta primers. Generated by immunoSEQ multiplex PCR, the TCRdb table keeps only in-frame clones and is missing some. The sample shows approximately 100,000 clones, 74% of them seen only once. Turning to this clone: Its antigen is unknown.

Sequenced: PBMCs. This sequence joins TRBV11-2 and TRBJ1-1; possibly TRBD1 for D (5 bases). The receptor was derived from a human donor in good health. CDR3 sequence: CASSKRGGMNTEAFF. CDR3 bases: TGTGCCAGCAGCAAAAGGGGAGGAATGAACACTGAAGCTTTCTTT.